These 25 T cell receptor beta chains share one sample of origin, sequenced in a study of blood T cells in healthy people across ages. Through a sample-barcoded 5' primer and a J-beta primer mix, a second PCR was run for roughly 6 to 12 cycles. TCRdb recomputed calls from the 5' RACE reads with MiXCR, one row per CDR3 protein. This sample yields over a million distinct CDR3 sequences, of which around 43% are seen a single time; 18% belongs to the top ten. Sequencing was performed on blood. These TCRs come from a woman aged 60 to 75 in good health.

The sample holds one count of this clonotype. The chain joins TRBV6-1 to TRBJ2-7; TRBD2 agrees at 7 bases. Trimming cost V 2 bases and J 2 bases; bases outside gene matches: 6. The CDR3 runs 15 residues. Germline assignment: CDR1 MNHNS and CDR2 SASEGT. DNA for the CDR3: TGTGCCAGCAGTGAATACCCTAGCGGCACCTACGAGCAGTACTTC. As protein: CASSEYPSGTYEQYF.

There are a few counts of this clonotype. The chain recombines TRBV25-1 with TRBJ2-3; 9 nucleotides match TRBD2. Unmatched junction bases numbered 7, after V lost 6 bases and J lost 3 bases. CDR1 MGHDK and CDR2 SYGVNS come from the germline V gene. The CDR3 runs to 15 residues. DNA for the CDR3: TGTGCCAGCAGCGAAGGGGGACTAGCAACAGATACGCAGTATTTT. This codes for CASSEGGLATDTQYF. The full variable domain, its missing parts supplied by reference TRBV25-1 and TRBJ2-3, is EADIYQTPRYLVIGTGKKITLECSQTMGHDKMYWYQQDPGMELHLIHYSYGVNSTEKGDLSSESTVSRIRTEHFPLTLESARPSHTSQYLCASSEGGLATDTQYFGPGTRLTVL.

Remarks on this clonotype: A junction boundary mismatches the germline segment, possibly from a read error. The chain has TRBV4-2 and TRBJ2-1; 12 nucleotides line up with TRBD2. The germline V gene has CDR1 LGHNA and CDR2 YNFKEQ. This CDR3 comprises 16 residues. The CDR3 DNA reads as TGTGCCAGCAGCCAAGGACTAGCGGGGGTCTACAATGTGCAGTTCTTC. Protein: CASSQGLAGVYNVQFF.

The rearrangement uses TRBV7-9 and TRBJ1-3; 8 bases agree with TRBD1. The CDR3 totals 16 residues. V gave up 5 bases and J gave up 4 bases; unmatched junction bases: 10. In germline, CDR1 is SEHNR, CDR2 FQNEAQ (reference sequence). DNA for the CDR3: TGTGCCAGCAGCACCCAGGGGGCTGGTTTGGGAAACACCATATATTTT. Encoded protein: CASSTQGAGLGNTIYF.

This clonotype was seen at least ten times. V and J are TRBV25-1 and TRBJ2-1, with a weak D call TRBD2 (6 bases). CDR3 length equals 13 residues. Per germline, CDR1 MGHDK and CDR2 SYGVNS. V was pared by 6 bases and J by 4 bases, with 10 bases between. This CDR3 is CASSRDLYNEQFF. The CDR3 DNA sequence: TGTGCCAGCAGCCGGGACTTATACAATGAGCAGTTCTTC.

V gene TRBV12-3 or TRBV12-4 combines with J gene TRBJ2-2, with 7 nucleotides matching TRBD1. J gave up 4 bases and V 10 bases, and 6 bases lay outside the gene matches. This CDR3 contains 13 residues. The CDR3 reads CAIDRVTTGELFF. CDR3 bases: TGTGCCATCGACAGGGTAACCACCGGGGAGCTGTTTTTT.

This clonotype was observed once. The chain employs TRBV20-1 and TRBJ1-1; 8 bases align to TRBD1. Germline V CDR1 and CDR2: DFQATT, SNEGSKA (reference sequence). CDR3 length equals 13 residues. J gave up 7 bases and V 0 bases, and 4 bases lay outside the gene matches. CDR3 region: CSARDAGGGEAFF. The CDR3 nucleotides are TGCAGTGCTAGAGATGCAGGGGGCGGTGAAGCTTTCTTT.

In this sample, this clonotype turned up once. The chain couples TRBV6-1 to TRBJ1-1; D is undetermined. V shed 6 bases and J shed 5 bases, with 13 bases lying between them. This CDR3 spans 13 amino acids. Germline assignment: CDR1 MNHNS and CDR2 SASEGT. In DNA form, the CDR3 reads TGTGCCAGCAGGAAGGAGGGTGGGACTGAAGCTTTCTTT. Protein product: CASRKEGGTEAFF.

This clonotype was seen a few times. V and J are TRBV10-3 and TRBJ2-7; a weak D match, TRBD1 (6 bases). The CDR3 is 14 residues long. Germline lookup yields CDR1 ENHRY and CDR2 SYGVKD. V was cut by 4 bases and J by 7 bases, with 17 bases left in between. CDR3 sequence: CAISGGRENNEQYF. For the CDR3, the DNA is TGTGCCATCAGTGGGGGGCGCGAGAACAATGAGCAGTACTTC.

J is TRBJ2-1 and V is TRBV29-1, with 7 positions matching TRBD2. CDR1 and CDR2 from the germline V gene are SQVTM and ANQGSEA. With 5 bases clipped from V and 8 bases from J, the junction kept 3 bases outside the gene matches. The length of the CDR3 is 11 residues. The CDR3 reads CSVLAGDEQFF. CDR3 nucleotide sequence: TGCAGCGTTTTGGCGGGAGATGAGCAGTTCTTC.

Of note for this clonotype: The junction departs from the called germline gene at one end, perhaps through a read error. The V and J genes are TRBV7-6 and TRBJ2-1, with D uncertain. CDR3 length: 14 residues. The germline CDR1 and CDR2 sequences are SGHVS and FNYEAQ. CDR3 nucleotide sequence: TGTGCCAGCAGCTTATTTAACCGCAACAATAAGCAGTTCTTC. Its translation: CASSLFNRNNKQFF. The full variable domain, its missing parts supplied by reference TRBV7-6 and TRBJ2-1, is GAGVSQSPRYKVTKRGQDVALRCDPISGHVSLYWYRQALGQGPEFLTYFNYEAQQDKSGLPNDRFSAERPEGSISTLTIQRTEQRDSAMYRCASSLFNRNNKQFFGPGTRLTVL.

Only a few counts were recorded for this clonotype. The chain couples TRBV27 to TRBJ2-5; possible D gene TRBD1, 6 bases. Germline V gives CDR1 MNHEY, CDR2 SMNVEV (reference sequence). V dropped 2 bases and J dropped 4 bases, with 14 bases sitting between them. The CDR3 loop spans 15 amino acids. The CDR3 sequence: CASSLSPVGGETQYF. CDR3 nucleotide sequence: TGTGCCAGCAGTTTAAGTCCGGTAGGGGGAGAGACCCAGTACTTC.

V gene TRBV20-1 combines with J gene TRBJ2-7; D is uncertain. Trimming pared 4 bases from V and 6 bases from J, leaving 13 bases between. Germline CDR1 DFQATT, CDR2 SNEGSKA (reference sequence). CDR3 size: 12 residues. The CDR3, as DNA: TGCAGTGCTAAAGGAAGGGTAGCCGAGCAGTACTTC. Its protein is CSAKGRVAEQYF.

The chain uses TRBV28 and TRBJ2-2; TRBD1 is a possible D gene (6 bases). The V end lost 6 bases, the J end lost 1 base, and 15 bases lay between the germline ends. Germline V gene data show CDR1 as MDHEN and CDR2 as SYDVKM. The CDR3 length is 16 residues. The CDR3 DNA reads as TGTGCCAGCAGATCTCAGGGACAAGAGAACACCGGGGAGCTGTTTTTT. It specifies CASRSQGQENTGELFF.

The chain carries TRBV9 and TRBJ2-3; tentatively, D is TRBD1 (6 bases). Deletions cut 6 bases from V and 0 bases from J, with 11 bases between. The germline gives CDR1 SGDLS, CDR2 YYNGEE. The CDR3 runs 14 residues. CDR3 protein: CASNLRGSTDTQYF. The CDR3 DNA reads TGTGCCAGCAACCTCAGGGGTAGCACAGATACGCAGTATTTT. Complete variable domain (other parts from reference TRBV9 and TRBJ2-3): DSGVTQTPKHLITATGQRVTLRCSPRSGDLSVYWYQQSLDQGLQFLIQYYNGEERAKGNILERFSAQQFPDLHSELNLSSLELGDSALYFCASNLRGSTDTQYFGPGTRLTVL.

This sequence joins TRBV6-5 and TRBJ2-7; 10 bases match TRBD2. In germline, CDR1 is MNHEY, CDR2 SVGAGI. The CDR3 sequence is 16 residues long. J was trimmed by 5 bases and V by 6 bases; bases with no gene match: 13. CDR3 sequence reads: CASRSGASGSRNEQYF. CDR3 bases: TGTGCCAGCAGGTCCGGGGCTAGCGGGAGTCGAAACGAGCAGTACTTC.

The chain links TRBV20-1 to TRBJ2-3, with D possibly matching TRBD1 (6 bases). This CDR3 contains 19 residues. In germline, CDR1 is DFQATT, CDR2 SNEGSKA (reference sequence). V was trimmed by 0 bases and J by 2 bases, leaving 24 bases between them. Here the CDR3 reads CSARDWETTGNPTTDTQYF. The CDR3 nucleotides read TGCAGTGCTAGAGATTGGGAAACCACAGGGAACCCAACCACAGATACGCAGTATTTT.

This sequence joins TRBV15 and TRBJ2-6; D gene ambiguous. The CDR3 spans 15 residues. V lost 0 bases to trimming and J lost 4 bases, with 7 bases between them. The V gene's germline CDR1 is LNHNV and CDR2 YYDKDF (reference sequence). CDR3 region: CATSRDLFGANVLTF. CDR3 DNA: TGTGCCACCAGCAGAGATCTTTTCGGGGCCAACGTCCTGACTTTC.

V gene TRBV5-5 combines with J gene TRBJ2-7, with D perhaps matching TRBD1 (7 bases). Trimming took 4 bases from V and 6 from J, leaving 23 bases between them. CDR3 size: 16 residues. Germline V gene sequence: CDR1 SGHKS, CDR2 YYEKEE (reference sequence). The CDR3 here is CASSTYRGLAPGEQYF. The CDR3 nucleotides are TGTGCCAGCAGCACCTACAGGGGACTGGCCCCTGGCGAGCAGTACTTC.

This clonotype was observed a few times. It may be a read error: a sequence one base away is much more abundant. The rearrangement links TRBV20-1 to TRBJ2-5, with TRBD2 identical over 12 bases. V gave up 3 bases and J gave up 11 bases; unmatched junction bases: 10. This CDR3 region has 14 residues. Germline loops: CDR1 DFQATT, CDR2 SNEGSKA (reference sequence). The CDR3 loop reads CSASRLAGANEQYF. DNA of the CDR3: TGCAGTGCTAGTAGACTAGCGGGAGCTAATGAGCAGTACTTC.

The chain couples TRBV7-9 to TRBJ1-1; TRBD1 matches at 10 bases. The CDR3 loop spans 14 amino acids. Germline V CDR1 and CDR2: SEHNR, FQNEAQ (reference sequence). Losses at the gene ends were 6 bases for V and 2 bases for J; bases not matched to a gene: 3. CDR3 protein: CASRSTGGNTEAFF. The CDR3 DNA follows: TGTGCCAGCAGATCGACAGGGGGCAACACTGAAGCTTTCTTT.

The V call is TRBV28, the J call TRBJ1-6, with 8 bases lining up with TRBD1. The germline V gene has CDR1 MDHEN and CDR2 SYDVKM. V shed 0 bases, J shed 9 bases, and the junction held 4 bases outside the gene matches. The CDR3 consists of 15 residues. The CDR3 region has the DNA TGTGCCAGCAGTTTATGGGACAGGGTGCGTTCACCCCTCCACTTT. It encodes CASSLWDRVRSPLHF.

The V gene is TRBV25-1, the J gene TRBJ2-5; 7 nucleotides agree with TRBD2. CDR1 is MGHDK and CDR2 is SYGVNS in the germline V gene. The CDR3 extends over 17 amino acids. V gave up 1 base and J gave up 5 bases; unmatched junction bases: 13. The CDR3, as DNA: TGTGCCAGCAGTGAATTAATAGGACTAGGACGGCCGGAGACCCAGTACTTC. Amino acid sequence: CASSELIGLGRPETQYF.

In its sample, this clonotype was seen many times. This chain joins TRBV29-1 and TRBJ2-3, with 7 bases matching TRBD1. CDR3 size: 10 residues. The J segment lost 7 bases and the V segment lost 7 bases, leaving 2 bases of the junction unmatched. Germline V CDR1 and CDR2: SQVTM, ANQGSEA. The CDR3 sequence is CSAGGNTQYF. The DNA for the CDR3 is TGCAGCGCAGGGGGAAATACGCAGTATTTT.

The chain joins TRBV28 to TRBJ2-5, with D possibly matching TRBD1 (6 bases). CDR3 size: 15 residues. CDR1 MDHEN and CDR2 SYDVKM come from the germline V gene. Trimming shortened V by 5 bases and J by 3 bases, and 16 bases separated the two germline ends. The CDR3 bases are TGTGCCAGCAGTCACCTCCGGGACACGAAAGAGACCCAGTACTTC. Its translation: CASSHLRDTKETQYF.